These 27 T cell receptor beta chains were all obtained from the same sample, sequenced in a study of OX40 agonist ivuxolimab in advanced cancers. TCRdb keeps only in-frame clones here, not all; method: immunoSEQ multiplex PCR. The sample holds 50,000 to 70,000 clones, 70% to 90% seen once. The material was CD4+ or CD8+ T cells sorted from blood, obtained in a trial of the OX40 agonist ivuxolimab. The receptors originated from an adult with an advanced solid tumor such as melanoma, head and neck, liver or kidney cancer.

CDR3 in amino acids: CAISESFNIDGELFF. The CDR3 coding sequence is TGTGCCATCAGTGAGTCTTTTAACATTGACGGGGAGCTGTTTTTT. This chain connects TRBV10-3 to TRBJ2-2, with D unresolved. V lost 0 bases and J lost 7, with 12 bases in between. The germline gives CDR1 ENHRY, CDR2 SYGVKD. CDR3 length: 15 amino acids.

This clone was recorded a few times. The chain joins TRBV6-6 to TRBJ2-1; 13 bases are a match to TRBD2. V was clipped by 6 bases and J by 9 bases; unmatched bases: 8. The CDR3 sequence is 15 residues long. The germline gives CDR1 MNHNY, CDR2 SVGAGI (reference sequence). The CDR3 is CASSSGTSGTVEQFF. The CDR3 region has the DNA TGTGCCAGCAGCTCAGGGACTAGCGGGACAGTTGAGCAGTTCTTC.

The chain combines TRBV2 with TRBJ1-1; no reliable D call. Looked up from germline, CDR1 is SNHLY and CDR2 is FYNNEI. The CDR3 consists of 15 residues. Trimming removed 1 base from V and 0 bases from J, with 9 bases in between. DNA of the CDR3: TGTGCCAGCAGTGAAGGGGTAGGCATGAACACTGAAGCTTTCTTT. Encoded protein: CASSEGVGMNTEAFF. The full variable domain, completed using reference TRBV2 and TRBJ1-1, is EPEVTQTPSHQVTQMGQEVILRCVPISNHLYFYWYRQILGQKVEFLVSFYNNEISEKSEIFDDQFSVERPDGSNFTLKIRSTKLEDSAMYFCASSEGVGMNTEAFFGQGTRLTVV.

The V call is TRBV28, the J call TRBJ1-2, with D maybe TRBD1 (6 bases). This CDR3 comprises 16 residues. With 4 bases removed from V and 2 bases from J, the gap between germline ends came to 17 bases. Germline V gives CDR1 MDHEN, CDR2 SYDVKM. The CDR3 DNA follows: TGTGCCAGCAGTTCCCCCAACAGGGTTGGGAACTATGGCTACACCTTC. This translates into CASSSPNRVGNYGYTF.

The J gene is TRBJ1-2, the V gene TRBV28; D not certain. Trimming shortened V by 5 bases and J by 8 bases, and 24 bases separated the two germline ends. This CDR3 is 16 amino acids long. Germline CDR1 and CDR2: MDHEN and SYDVKM. The CDR3 DNA reads TGTGCCAGCAGTCGTGGAGGGTTTACCTCTCCGGGGGGCTACACCTTC. Its protein product is CASSRGGFTSPGGYTF.

The rearrangement joins TRBV6-6 to TRBJ2-7; 11 nucleotides match TRBD1. This CDR3 is 15 amino acids long. With V trimmed by 5 bases and J by 3 bases, 6 bases remained unmatched. Per the germline V gene, CDR1 is MNHNY and CDR2 is SVGAGI (reference sequence). CDR3 residues: CASSPSGTGGYEQYF. The CDR3 DNA sequence: TGTGCCAGCAGTCCCTCCGGGACAGGGGGCTACGAGCAGTACTTC.

The chain carries TRBV7-9 and TRBJ2-5; weak D call: TRBD2 (7 bases). V lost 2 bases to trimming and J lost 1 base, with 17 bases between them. This CDR3 is built from 17 residues. The germline V gene has CDR1 SEHNR and CDR2 FQNEAQ (reference sequence). CDR3 protein: CASSLRGGLAAQETQYF. The CDR3 DNA sequence: TGTGCCAGCAGCTTAAGGGGGGGTCTAGCGGCCCAAGAGACCCAGTACTTC.

This chain joins TRBV6-5 and TRBJ1-1; D call uncertain. The CDR3 runs to 13 residues. Germline CDR1 reads MNHEY; CDR2 reads SVGAGI. V was cut by 0 bases and J by 6 bases, with 8 bases left in between. The CDR3 coding sequence is TGTGCCAGCAGTTACTCTGGGTGGGCTGAAGCTTTCTTT. Residues: CASSYSGWAEAFF.

V gene TRBV11-2 combines with J gene TRBJ2-1; D not resolved. This CDR3 is built from 13 residues. V was trimmed by 4 bases and J by 1 base, leaving 5 bases between them. Germline V gene data show CDR1 as SGHAT and CDR2 as FQNNGV. CDR3 in DNA: TGTGCCAGCAGCTCAGATTCCTACAATGAGCAGTTCTTC. Its protein is CASSSDSYNEQFF.

This chain uses TRBV11-2 with TRBJ2-3; no clear D gene. The germline CDR1 and CDR2 sequences are SGHAT and FQNNGV. The V end lost 0 bases, the J end lost 2 bases, and 6 bases lay between the germline ends. CDR3 size: 14 residues. The CDR3, as DNA: TGTGCCAGCAGCTTAGACACTTCCACAGATACGCAGTATTTT. Translated: CASSLDTSTDTQYF.

V gene TRBV2 combines with J gene TRBJ1-4, with D unresolved. The V and J ends lost 1 base and 8 bases respectively, with 11 bases between them. Germline CDR1 and CDR2: SNHLY and FYNNEI. CDR3 length: 14 residues. CDR3 sequence reads: CASSEGQDGEKLFF. DNA of the CDR3: TGTGCCAGCAGTGAAGGGCAGGACGGGGAAAAACTGTTTTTT.

This clone appeared a few times. The chain links TRBV7-7 to TRBJ2-3; D may be TRBD2 (7 bases). The V gene's germline CDR1 is SSHAT and CDR2 FNYEAQ (reference sequence). The CDR3 covers 16 residues. V lost 2 bases and J 2 bases, leaving 14 bases between the germline ends. CDR3 in amino acids: CASSLLAGANTDTQYF. CDR3 coding DNA: TGTGCCAGCAGCTTACTGGCGGGGGCGAACACAGATACGCAGTATTTT.

The chain is built from TRBV30 and TRBJ2-3; D gene unclear. Germline V gives CDR1 GTSNPN, CDR2 SVGIG (reference sequence). The length of the CDR3 is 11 residues. Trimming took off 5 bases at V and 5 bases at J, with 8 bases between the two ends. The CDR3 sequence: CAWGYIDTQYF. The DNA for the CDR3 is TGTGCCTGGGGATACATAGATACGCAGTATTTT.

The CDR3, as DNA: TGTGCCAGCAGCAAACCGGACAGGAGCTCCTACAATGAGCAGTTCTTC. This sequence encodes CASSKPDRSSYNEQFF. The J gene is TRBJ2-1, the V gene TRBV5-4, with 7 bases matching TRBD1. V lost 4 bases and J lost 0; bases outside the gene matches: 7. CDR1 and CDR2 from the germline V gene are SGHNT and YYREEE (reference sequence). The CDR3 totals 16 residues. The variable domain in full, with the rest retrieved from reference TRBV5-4 and TRBJ2-1, is ETGVTQSPTHLIKTRGQQVTLRCSSQSGHNTVSWYQQALGQGPQFIFQYYREEENGRGNFPPRFSGLQFPNYSSELNVNALELDDSALYLCASSKPDRSSYNEQFFGPGTRLTVL.

The gene calls are TRBV19 and TRBJ1-1; D ambiguous. The CDR3 consists of 11 residues. Germline CDR1 and CDR2: LNHDA and SQIVND (reference sequence). V was trimmed by 7 bases and J by 6 bases, leaving 9 bases between them. CDR3 loop: CASTHVSEAFF. DNA of the CDR3: TGTGCCAGTACCCATGTATCTGAAGCTTTCTTT.

The chain is built from TRBV6-1 and TRBJ2-1, with 8 positions matching TRBD2. The CDR3 covers 15 residues. Per germline, CDR1 MNHNS and CDR2 SASEGT. Germline trimming cut 2 bases from V and 6 bases from J; bases unmatched to any gene: 6. CDR3 sequence (DNA): TGTGCCAGCAGTGAATCGTTAGCGGGACGCAATGAGCAGTTCTTC. This codes for CASSESLAGRNEQFF.

This clone was detected once. The V and J genes are TRBV28 and TRBJ2-2; 12 nucleotides align to TRBD1. Losses at the gene ends were 4 bases for V and 7 bases for J; bases not matched to a gene: 13. CDR3 length: 18 residues. Germline V gene lookup returns CDR1 MDHEN and CDR2 SYDVKM. The CDR3 DNA sequence: TGTGCCAGCAGTTCGACCCCTTGGGGACAGGGGGCGAGCGGGGAGCTGTTTTTT. Translation: CASSSTPWGQGASGELFF.

The rearrangement joins TRBV5-1 to TRBJ2-1, with 9 bases matching TRBD2. V shed 5 bases and J 0 bases; nucleotides not matched to a gene: 3. CDR1 SGHRS and CDR2 YFSETQ come from the germline V gene. The CDR3 runs to 15 residues. CDR3 region: CASSSTSGSYNEQFF. The CDR3 region has the DNA TGCGCCAGCAGTTCGACTAGCGGCTCCTACAATGAGCAGTTCTTC.

The chain recombines TRBV23-1 with TRBJ2-1; 8 bases fit TRBD2. TRBV23-1 is treated as an ORF (open reading frame) with a function not yet certain. V lost 10 bases and J lost 1; bases outside the gene matches: 24. The CDR3 covers 20 residues. The DNA of the CDR3 is TGCGCCACCCGGGAGCCACGGACGCCGGGACTAGTCGGTTCCTACAATGAGCAGTTCTTC. It encodes CATREPRTPGLVGSYNEQFF.

This clone showed up just a few times. The chain recombines TRBV5-4 with TRBJ1-5; D gene unclear. This CDR3 has 13 amino acids. Germline values: CDR1 SGHNT, CDR2 YYREEE (reference sequence). Trimming shortened V by 4 bases and J by 13 bases, and 18 bases separated the two germline ends. The CDR3 sequence: CASSPGAGQAQHF. The DNA for the CDR3 is TGTGCCAGCAGCCCGGGCGCCGGCCAGGCTCAGCATTTT.

The chain employs TRBV7-2 and TRBJ2-2; a possible D gene is TRBD1 (6 bases). Germline V gene lookup returns CDR1 SGHTA and CDR2 FQGNSA. CDR3 length equals 14 residues. Trimming took 5 bases from V and 4 from J, leaving 11 bases between them. The CDR3 protein is CASSRDTSTGELFF. CDR3 DNA: TGTGCCAGCAGCCGGGACACCTCCACCGGGGAGCTGTTTTTT.

V gene TRBV7-8 combines with J gene TRBJ2-7; D may be TRBD2 (5 bases). This CDR3 region has 14 residues. Trimming shortened V by 0 bases and J by 5 bases, and 11 bases separated the two germline ends. Per the germline V gene, CDR1 is SGHVS and CDR2 is FQNEAQ. The CDR3 region is CASSLAWISDEQYF. Written as DNA, the CDR3 is TGTGCCAGCAGCTTAGCTTGGATTAGCGACGAGCAGTACTTC.

A word on this clone: The sample has other DNA sequences that encode this CDR3 too. V usage is TRBV5-1 and J usage is TRBJ2-7, with 7 bases aligning to TRBD1. This CDR3 is 13 amino acids long. From germline, CDR1 is SGHRS and CDR2 YFSETQ. The trim removed 3 bases at V and 1 base at J, leaving 1 base unmatched. CDR3 region: CASSWDSSYEQYF. The CDR3 region has the DNA TGCGCCAGCAGCTGGGACAGTTCCTACGAGCAGTACTTC.

The gene calls are TRBV18 and TRBJ2-2; 12 bases align to TRBD1. J was trimmed by 8 bases and V by 5 bases; bases with no gene match: 6. CDR1 is KGHSH, CDR2 LQKENI, per germline. The CDR3 runs to 15 residues. The CDR3 DNA is TGTGCCAGCTCAACGGGACAGGGGGCAACGGGGGAGCTGTTTTTT. This sequence encodes CASSTGQGATGELFF.

This clone showed up just a few times. This chain's CDR3 is CASSYSLVGGYTF. CDR3 coding DNA: TGTGCCAGCAGTTACTCGCTGGTTGGTGGCTACACCTTC. The V and J genes are TRBV6-5 and TRBJ1-2, with D unresolved. The germline V gene has CDR1 MNHEY and CDR2 SVGAGI. The CDR3 extends over 13 amino acids. The V end was cut by 0 bases, the J end by 7 bases, with 9 bases between.

The chain carries TRBV4-1 and TRBJ2-3, with 9 bases aligning to TRBD2. Germline V gives CDR1 MGHRA, CDR2 YSYEKL. CDR3 length equals 16 residues. The ends lost 1 base at V and 4 bases at J; junction bases unmatched: 6. The DNA of the CDR3 is TGCGCCAGCAGCCAAGTGGCGGGGGGGGAGGCAGATACGCAGTATTTT. Translated, it gives CASSQVAGGEADTQYF.

In this sample, this clone turned up a few times. In DNA, the CDR3 is TGTGCCAGCAGCTTCTGGGGTGTAGAAACTGAAGCTTTCTTT. Translating gives CASSFWGVETEAFF. The chain recombines TRBV5-6 with TRBJ1-1, with D unclear. The CDR3 spans 14 residues. V dropped 2 bases and J dropped 5 bases, with 13 bases sitting between them. Germline V gene data show CDR1 as SGHDT and CDR2 as YYEEEE.